This T cell receptor beta chain appears in the sequencing data of a study of blood T cell repertoires in COVID-19. About the research overall: Material from acute and convalescent COVID-19 was sourced from the United States, Italy and Spain. PBMCs, B-cell-depleted T cells, or T cells were the source of the cDNA or gDNA that made up the material.

As originally analysed: Reference gene primer amplification yielded estimated nucleated cell counts. The method was immunoSEQ multiplex PCR; TCRdb's version includes in-frame clones alone and lacks a portion of them. V, J and clone size were drawn from that table, and D and trimming were deduced from the DNA. This sample has about 110,000 clones, with approximately 87% found just once. This CDR3 is built from 14 residues. V was cut by 3 bases and J by 4 bases, with 10 bases left in between. Germline V lookup: CDR1 ENHRY, CDR2 SYGVKD. This TCR derives from a woman aged 55-69 years with acute or convalescent COVID-19. Sequences were obtained from peripheral blood. This sequence joins TRBV10-3 and TRBJ1-5; tentatively, D is TRBD1 (5 bases). The CDR3 here is CAISDGGGNQPQHF. The DNA for the CDR3 is TGTGCCATCAGTGACGGGGGAGGGAATCAGCCCCAGCATTTT.